The 24 T cell receptor beta chains given below trace back to one sample, sequenced in a study of blood T cells in healthy people across ages. A J-beta primer mix and a sample-barcoded 5' primer were used in a second PCR of roughly 6 to 11 cycles. One entry per CDR3 protein, called by TCRdb with MiXCR from the 5' RACE reads. This table holds 750,000 to 850,000 distinct CDR3 sequences, approximately 25% found once. This sample also belongs to another study, concerning T cells of mothers and their children.

Sample: blood. The receptors stem from a boy aged 5 to 17 in good health.

The rearrangement joins TRBV7-2 to TRBJ1-6; TRBD1 aligns across 9 bases. This CDR3 is built from 16 residues. Germline CDR1 reads SGHTA; CDR2 reads FQGNSA. With 5 bases clipped from V and 9 bases from J, the junction kept 11 bases outside the gene matches. The CDR3 loop is CASSQLEWTGASPLHF. The CDR3 nucleotides read TGTGCCAGCAGCCAACTAGAATGGACAGGGGCTTCACCCCTCCACTTT.

The chain joins TRBV27 to TRBJ1-4, with D perhaps matching TRBD1 (6 bases). The CDR3 consists of 14 residues. CDR1 and CDR2 from the germline V gene are MNHEY and SMNVEV (reference sequence). V dropped 3 bases and J dropped 4 bases, with 9 bases sitting between them. CDR3 in amino acids: CASSFVQGNEKLFF. The CDR3 DNA follows: TGTGCCAGCAGTTTTGTACAGGGTAATGAAAAACTGTTTTTT.

This clonotype came up once. This sequence joins TRBV5-5 and TRBJ2-5; D assignment may be TRBD1 or TRBD2 (5 bases each). The CDR3 loop spans 15 amino acids. The V end lost 4 bases, the J end lost 7 bases, and 20 bases lay between the germline ends. The V gene's germline CDR1 is SGHKS and CDR2 YYEKEE (reference sequence). CDR3 in amino acids: CASSLGGTATGTQYF. CDR3 nucleotide sequence: TGTGCCAGCAGCCTGGGTGGGACGGCAACAGGGACCCAGTACTTC.

The V gene is TRBV20-1, the J gene TRBJ2-1; TRBD1 matches at 9 bases. The CDR3 totals 16 residues. Germline assignment: CDR1 DFQATT and CDR2 SNEGSKA (reference sequence). Trimming at V came to 2 bases and at J to 4 bases, leaving 9 bases not matched to a gene. CDR3 in amino acids: CSARLRGQGLYNEQFF. The DNA of the CDR3 is TGCAGTGCTAGACTGAGGGGACAGGGCTTGTACAATGAGCAGTTCTTC.

The chain carries TRBV2 and TRBJ1-6, with 7 bases identical to TRBD1. Germline-derived CDR1 and CDR2 are SNHLY and FYNNEI. Unmatched junction bases numbered 3, after V lost 4 bases and J lost 6 bases. This CDR3 is built from 14 residues. CDR3 in DNA: TGTGCCAGCAGTGGGGACAGTGGTAATTCACCCCTCCACTTT. This gives the protein CASSGDSGNSPLHF.

V is TRBV6-6 and J is TRBJ2-5; D may be TRBD1 (6 bases). The V gene's germline CDR1 is MNHNY and CDR2 SVGAGI (reference sequence). V was clipped by 6 bases and J by 4 bases, with 15 bases between them. This CDR3 comprises 14 residues. The CDR3 DNA reads as TGTGCCAGCAGGCGCACAGGGTACTCAGAGACCCAGTACTTC. Translation gives CASRRTGYSETQYF.

This clonotype was counted between two and nine times. The rearrangement joins TRBV10-2 to TRBJ2-2; D gene ambiguous. V gave up 2 bases and J gave up 7 bases, with 14 bases separating them. The germline V gene encodes CDR1 WSHSY and CDR2 SAAADI. The CDR3 extends over 15 amino acids. CDR3 in DNA: TGCGCCAGCAGTGAGGCCCGTCCCGGTTACGGGGAGCTGTTTTTT. Its translation is CASSEARPGYGELFF.

This clonotype appeared a few times. J is TRBJ1-2 and V is TRBV6-2 or TRBV6-3; tentative D call: TRBD1 (6 bases). This CDR3 has 15 amino acids. CDR1 is MNHEY and CDR2 is SVGEGT in the germline V gene. The V end lost 5 bases, the J end lost 2 bases, and 15 bases lay between the germline ends. Here the CDR3 reads CASSQQGVGNYGYTF. CDR3 bases: TGTGCCAGCAGTCAACAGGGAGTTGGAAACTATGGCTACACCTTC.

This clonotype was counted only a few times. This sequence joins TRBV5-1 and TRBJ2-5, with D tentatively TRBD2 (5 bases). The closer fit of TRBJ2-7 to the DNA end suggests the J call may be wrong. CDR3 length: 16 amino acids. The germline V gene encodes CDR1 SGHRS and CDR2 YFSETQ. The CDR3 sequence: CASSLGQTLIANEQYF. CDR3 bases: TGCGCCAGCAGCTTGGGGCAGACTCTTATAGCGAACGAGCAGTACTTC.

This clonotype showed up just a few times. One end of the junction varies from germline; a read error may be responsible. This rearrangement joins TRBV6-5 to TRBJ2-1; 15 bases match TRBD2. The germline V gene has CDR1 MNHEY and CDR2 SVGAGI. The CDR3 is made up of 20 amino acids. In DNA form, the CDR3 reads TGTGCCAGCAGTTTCCGTCAGGGACTAGCGGGAGGATCCTCCTGCAATGAGCAGTTCTTC. Translation gives CASSFRQGLAGGSSCNEQFF.

This clonotype showed up just a few times. V is TRBV5-1 and J is TRBJ2-7, with unresolved D. The V end lost 4 bases, the J end lost 3 bases, and 14 bases lay between the germline ends. The CDR3 is made up of 14 amino acids. Germline-derived CDR1 and CDR2 are SGHRS and YFSETQ. The CDR3 DNA reads TGCGCCAGCAGCGCCGACTCATGGGGCTACGAGCAGTACTTC. Amino acid sequence: CASSADSWGYEQYF.

This rearrangement joins TRBV20-1 to TRBJ2-2; no firm D call. Trimming pared 6 bases from V and 5 bases from J, leaving 13 bases between. CDR1 DFQATT and CDR2 SNEGSKA come from the germline V gene (reference sequence). The CDR3 length is 13 residues. The CDR3 region has the DNA TGCAGTGCCCCTCCGGGTCTTACCGGGGAGCTGTTTTTT. It translates to CSAPPGLTGELFF.

This clonotype was recorded a few times. The V call is TRBV12-3 or TRBV12-4, the J call TRBJ1-2, with D uncertain. V lost 4 bases to trimming and J lost 8 bases, with 11 bases between them. The CDR3 runs to 12 residues. The CDR3 DNA reads as TGTGCCAGCAGTTCGTTGGGTGCGGGCTACACCTTC. As protein: CASSSLGAGYTF.

Ten or more counts support this clonotype. The J gene is TRBJ1-2, the V gene TRBV7-9, with D perhaps TRBD1 (5 bases). The CDR3 sequence is 14 residues long. The V end lost 3 bases, the J end lost 8 bases, and 16 bases lay between the germline ends. The germline gives CDR1 SEHNR, CDR2 FQNEAQ (reference sequence). This CDR3 is CASSLGGEVDGYTF. CDR3 nucleotide sequence: TGTGCCAGCAGCTTGGGAGGGGAGGTAGACGGCTACACCTTC.

This clonotype was counted only a few times. V and J are TRBV12-3 or TRBV12-4 and TRBJ2-5; possibly TRBD2 for D (5 bases). Trimming removed 8 bases from V and 13 bases from J, with 23 bases in between. The CDR3 extends over 13 amino acids. The CDR3 DNA follows: TGTGCCAGCGGTATCCCGGGATTTCTACGTTGGTACTTC. Translated: CASGIPGFLRWYF.

The chain has TRBV5-1 and TRBJ2-1; TRBD2 aligns across 8 bases. V lost 8 bases to trimming and J lost 4 bases; unmatched junction nucleotides: 5. Germline loops: CDR1 SGHRS, CDR2 YFSETQ. The CDR3 loop spans 13 amino acids. The chain's CDR3 is CASRLALYNEQFF. The CDR3 DNA is TGCGCCAGTAGACTAGCGTTGTACAATGAGCAGTTCTTC.

This clonotype came up a few times. The chain employs TRBV7-2 and TRBJ1-1; D unresolved. This CDR3 contains 14 residues. V shed 5 bases and J shed 1 base, with 11 bases lying between them. CDR1 and CDR2 from the germline V gene are SGHTA and FQGNSA. The CDR3 here is CASSLRLGNTEAFF. The DNA for the CDR3 is TGTGCCAGCAGCCTAAGATTGGGGAACACTGAAGCTTTCTTT. The full variable domain, in which reference TRBV7-2 and TRBJ1-1 provide the parts outside the CDR3, is GAGVSQSPSNKVTEKGKDVELRCDPISGHTALYWYRQSLGQGLEFLIYFQGNSAPDKSGLPSDRFSAERTGGSVSTLTIQRTQQEDSAVYLCASSLRLGNTEAFFGQGTRLTVV.

Only a few counts were recorded for this clonotype. At one end the junction does not follow the germline gene, possibly because of a read error. This chain connects TRBV6-6 to TRBJ2-5; a weak D match, TRBD1 (5 bases). This CDR3 comprises 13 residues. From germline, CDR1 is MNHNY and CDR2 SVGAGI (reference sequence). As DNA, the CDR3 is TGTGCCAGCAATAGACAGCACCAAGGGACCCAGTACTTC. The encoded protein is CASNRQHQGTQYF.

V and J are TRBV29-1 and TRBJ2-1; 15 bases fit TRBD2. Germline V gene sequence: CDR1 SQVTM, CDR2 ANQGSEA. Losses at the gene ends were 3 bases for V and 0 bases for J; bases not matched to a gene: 6. The CDR3 contains 18 residues. The CDR3 DNA is TGCAGCGTTGAGGGACTAGCGGGGGGCCTGAGCTCCTACAATGAGCAGTTCTTC. It encodes CSVEGLAGGLSSYNEQFF.

This chain uses TRBV7-8 with TRBJ2-1; 9 bases are a match to TRBD2. The J call may be wrong; the DNA end is better matched by TRBJ2-7. The CDR3 spans 13 residues. The germline gives CDR1 SGHVS, CDR2 FQNEAQ. CDR3 bases: TGTGCCAGCAGCCCCCAGCGGGGGGCGGCGCAGTACTTC. It specifies CASSPQRGAAQYF.

The chain has TRBV18 and TRBJ2-3; 10 nucleotides match TRBD2. Germline-derived CDR1 and CDR2 are KGHSH and LQKENI. CDR3 length: 17 residues. V was pared by 3 bases and J by 4 bases, with 10 bases of the junction left unmatched. As DNA, the CDR3 is TGTGCCAGCTCACCCCGGCTAGCGGGAGTAGGAGCAGATACGCAGTATTTT. This encodes CASSPRLAGVGADTQYF.

This clonotype was seen more than once but under ten times. The gene calls are TRBV4-1 and TRBJ1-5, with 8 bases aligning to TRBD1. Germline CDR1 reads MGHRA; CDR2 reads YSYEKL. This CDR3 region has 17 residues. The junction had 8 bases not matched to a gene; V was cut back by 3 bases and J by 1 base. This CDR3 is CASSHGQGLGSNQPQHF. The CDR3 bases are TGCGCCAGCAGCCATGGACAGGGACTTGGAAGCAATCAGCCCCAGCATTTT.

This chain connects TRBV29-1 to TRBJ2-1; 7 bases fit TRBD1. Germline values: CDR1 SQVTM, CDR2 ANQGSEA. The CDR3 consists of 13 residues. The J segment lost 0 bases and the V segment lost 6 bases, leaving 2 bases of the junction unmatched. The CDR3 loop reads CSVGTVSYNEQFF. The CDR3 DNA sequence: TGCAGCGTCGGGACAGTCTCCTACAATGAGCAGTTCTTC.

This rearrangement joins TRBV7-6 to TRBJ2-1; 7 positions match TRBD2. The V gene end was trimmed by 9 bases and the J gene end by 3 bases; junction bases not matched to a gene: 11. The germline V gene has CDR1 SGHVS and CDR2 FNYEAQ. The CDR3 covers 15 residues. CDR3 DNA sequence: TGTGCCAGTAGCCCCACTGGGGGGGACTACAATGAGCAGTTCTTC. Protein: CASSPTGGDYNEQFF.